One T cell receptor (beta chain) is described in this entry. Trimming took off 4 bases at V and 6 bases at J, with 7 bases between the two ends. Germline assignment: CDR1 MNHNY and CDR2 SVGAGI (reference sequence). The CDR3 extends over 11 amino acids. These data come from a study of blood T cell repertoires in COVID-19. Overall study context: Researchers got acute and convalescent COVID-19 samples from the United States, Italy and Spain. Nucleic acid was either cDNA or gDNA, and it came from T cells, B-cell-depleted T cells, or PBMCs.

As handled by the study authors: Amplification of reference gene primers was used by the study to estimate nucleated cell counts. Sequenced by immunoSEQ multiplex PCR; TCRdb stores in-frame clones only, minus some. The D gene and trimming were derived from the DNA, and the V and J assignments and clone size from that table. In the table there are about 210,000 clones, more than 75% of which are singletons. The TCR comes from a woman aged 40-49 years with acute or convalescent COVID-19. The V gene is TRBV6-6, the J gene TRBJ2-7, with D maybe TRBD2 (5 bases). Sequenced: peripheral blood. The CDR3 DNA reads TGTGCCAGCAGTTCCCTAGCCGAGCAGTACTTC. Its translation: CASSSLAEQYF.